The rows below give T cell receptor beta chains drawn from one sample of a study of cytomegalovirus exposure and HLA in healthy donors. Profiled with immunoSEQ multiplex PCR; TCRdb holds only in-frame clones, not every one. The profile covers more than 120,000 clones, with 70% to 85% appearing a single time and around 2.6% taken by the ten largest. Sample: PBMCs. The source is a male donor in good health and CMV-seronegative. The CDR3 runs from the conserved cysteine through the conserved F or W. Fields, in order: D gene, J gene, V gene, CDR3 protein. D genes are given only for firm matches.

TRBD1 TRBJ1-2 TRBV28 CASSYPGGGYGYTF
NA TRBJ2-1 TRBV29-1 CSVVDGGDEQFF
NA TRBJ2-6 TRBV13 CASKGSPSGANVLTF
TRBD2 TRBJ2-1 TRBV14 CASSRGTGGTYNEQFF
TRBD2 TRBJ2-5 TRBV28 CASRRAGSRETQYF
NA TRBJ2-7 TRBV11-2 CASSLELPPYYEQYF
NA TRBJ1-5 TRBV5-6 CASSWDSGFNQPQHF
NA TRBJ2-3 TRBV9 CASSVGGGAGRTDTQYF
NA TRBJ2-2 TRBV28 CASSLRLSAGELFF
TRBD2 TRBJ2-2 TRBV14 CASSLGLAGVGGELFF
NA TRBJ2-3 TRBV28 CASRPWGTSTDTQYF
NA TRBJ1-5 TRBV28 CASSPLDQPQHF
NA TRBJ1-1 TRBV7-2 CASSSGHNTEAFF
NA TRBJ1-1 TRBV29-1 CSALAGPGEAFF
NA TRBJ1-5 TRBV21-1 CASSHSQPQHF
TRBD2 TRBJ2-1 TRBV6-6 CASWTSGSGDHEQFF
NA TRBJ1-5 TRBV5-6 CASSLGGRWVSTAQHF
NA TRBJ2-7 TRBV30 CAWSGQDEQYF
TRBD1 TRBJ2-7 TRBV5-1 CASSLGGQGDEQYF
NA TRBJ2-4 TRBV6-5 CASSYAQGEDIQYF
NA TRBJ2-1 TRBV11-2 CASCQGASSYNEQFF
TRBD1 TRBJ2-7 TRBV13 CASSFDRGNYEQYF
TRBD2 TRBJ2-1 TRBV28 CATSPTSGRGNEQFF
TRBD2 TRBJ2-1 TRBV15 CATSRGSGKVGNEQFF
TRBD1 TRBJ2-7 TRBV6-1 CASSETRGGELYEQYF
TRBD2 TRBJ2-7 TRBV7-9 CASRLGREATYEQYF
NA TRBJ2-1 TRBV27 CASSLSAGDLENEQFF
TRBD1 TRBJ2-1 TRBV6-5 CASSRDRSSYNEQFF
NA TRBJ1-3 TRBV21-1 CASRKSGGQGYTIYF
TRBD2 TRBJ2-7 TRBV4-3 CASSQDLERETLEQYF
NA TRBJ2-1 TRBV11-2 CASSSDFFDEQFF
NA TRBJ2-7 TRBV2 CASRRDLSYEQYF
NA TRBJ2-3 TRBV15 CATSRAADTQYF
NA TRBJ2-4 TRBV11-1 CASSQTGDIQYF
NA TRBJ1-1 TRBV30 CAWSVQRVRGNPTEAFF
NA TRBJ2-1 TRBV19 CASSPGLHEQFF
NA TRBJ2-7 TRBV5-6 CASSSPASSSYEQYF
TRBD2 TRBJ2-7 TRBV4-1 CASSQSQTSGAYSYEQYF
NA TRBJ2-3 TRBV13 CASSLWATAPGTDTQYF
NA TRBJ2-2 TRBV6-4 CASTTGSWELFF
NA TRBJ2-1 TRBV27 CASSPRINEQFF
NA TRBJ2-3 TRBV5-1 CASSVASSTDTQYF
NA TRBJ1-4 TRBV4-2 CASSQDGDGAGEKLFF
TRBD2 TRBJ2-1 TRBV30 CAWSVFPASLAGEGSNEQFF
NA TRBJ1-1 TRBV9 CASSGGGGYTEAFF
NA TRBJ1-5 TRBV10-3 CAISSQDLGSNQPQHF
NA TRBJ2-1 TRBV4-2 CASSQSRSSTYNEQFF
NA TRBJ1-1 TRBV7-2 CASTATANTEAFF
TRBD2 TRBJ2-7 TRBV9 CASSVGVAGYEQYF
NA TRBJ2-2 TRBV6-5 CASSFKYTGELFF